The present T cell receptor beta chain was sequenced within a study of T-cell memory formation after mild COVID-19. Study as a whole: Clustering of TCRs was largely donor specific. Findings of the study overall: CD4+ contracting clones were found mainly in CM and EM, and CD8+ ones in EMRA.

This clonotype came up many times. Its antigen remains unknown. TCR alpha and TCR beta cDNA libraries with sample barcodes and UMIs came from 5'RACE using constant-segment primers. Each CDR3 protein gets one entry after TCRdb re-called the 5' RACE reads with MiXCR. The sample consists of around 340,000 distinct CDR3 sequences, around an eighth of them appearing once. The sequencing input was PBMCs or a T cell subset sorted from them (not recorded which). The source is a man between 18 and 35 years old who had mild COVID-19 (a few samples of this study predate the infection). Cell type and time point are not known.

The CDR3 reads CSASRGTEAFF. The CDR3 nucleotides are TGCAGTGCTAGCAGGGGCACTGAAGCTTTCTTT. The rearrangement links TRBV20-1 to TRBJ1-1; possibly TRBD1 for D (6 bases). Germline V gene data show CDR1 as DFQATT and CDR2 as SNEGSKA (reference sequence). This CDR3 has 11 residues. V was pared by 3 bases and J by 4 bases, with 6 bases between.